Shown below are 6 T cell receptor beta chains from a single sample sequenced in a study of cytomegalovirus exposure and HLA in healthy donors. PCR was performed using 60 Vbeta and 13 Jbeta primers. The repertoire was sequenced with immunoSEQ multiplex PCR; TCRdb's copy has only in-frame clones and lacks some. The listing records roughly 75,000 clones. Sequencing was done on a sample of PBMCs. The receptors were gathered from a man aged 40-55 years in good health and CMV-seronegative.

J is TRBJ2-7 and V is TRBV12-5, with TRBD1 matching over 9 bases. CDR1 and CDR2 from the germline V gene are LGHNT and FRNRAP. Trimming at V came to 2 bases and at J to 0 bases, leaving 8 bases not matched to a gene. The CDR3 consists of 17 residues. In DNA form, the CDR3 reads TGTGCTAGTGGTTTGTCTGGGGGGACAGGGAGCTCCTACGAGCAGTACTTC. Its protein is CASGLSGGTGSSYEQYF.

This chain uses TRBV7-6 with TRBJ2-7, with TRBD1 identical over 8 bases. J lost 5 bases, V lost 5 bases, and 8 bases had no gene match. Per the germline V gene, CDR1 is SGHVS and CDR2 is FNYEAQ. This CDR3 is 14 amino acids long. CDR3: CASSRTTGANEQYF. The CDR3 DNA sequence: TGTGCCAGCAGCCGGACGACAGGGGCCAACGAGCAGTACTTC.

The chain employs TRBV28 and TRBJ2-1, with D possibly TRBD2 on 6 matching bases. The CDR3 runs to 16 residues. The germline gives CDR1 MDHEN, CDR2 SYDVKM. Trimming took 4 bases from V and 7 from J, leaving 20 bases between them. CDR3 coding DNA: TGTGCCAGCAGTTCCGCCAGCGGAGGGGTTGGGAATGAGCAGTTCTTC. It codes for CASSSASGGVGNEQFF.

The chain has TRBV4-1 and TRBJ2-1; 10 bases line up with TRBD2. Germline CDR1 reads MGHRA; CDR2 reads YSYEKL. The length of the CDR3 is 17 residues. V lost 0 bases and J lost 6; bases outside the gene matches: 8. The CDR3 DNA reads TGCGCCAGCAGCCAAGATCGCCTAGCGGGAGTGTCCAATGAGCAGTTCTTC. Translating it yields CASSQDRLAGVSNEQFF.

The chain combines TRBV2 with TRBJ1-2; TRBD1 agrees at 8 bases. The V gene's germline CDR1 is SNHLY and CDR2 FYNNEI. The trim removed 7 bases at V and 2 bases at J, leaving 3 bases unmatched. The CDR3 covers 13 residues. CDR3 sequence reads: CASNRQGNYGYTF. CDR3 nucleotides: TGTGCCAGCAATCGACAGGGGAACTATGGCTACACCTTC. The entire variable domain, with the rest obtained from reference TRBV2 and TRBJ1-2, is as follows: EPEVTQTPSHQVTQMGQEVILRCVPISNHLYFYWYRQILGQKVEFLVSFYNNEISEKSEIFDDQFSVERPDGSNFTLKIRSTKLEDSAMYFCASNRQGNYGYTFGSGTRLTVV.

The chain has TRBV10-3 and TRBJ1-5, with D tentatively TRBD1 (6 bases). The CDR3 consists of 13 residues. Germline V CDR1 and CDR2: ENHRY, SYGVKD. The CDR3 region has the DNA TGTGCAAGCACAGGGCGATCAAATCAGCCCCAGCATTTT. Its translation: CASTGRSNQPQHF.